The TCR beta chain described here comes from a study of regulatory dendritic cells for organ transplantation. The table came from immunoSEQ multiplex PCR; TCRdb's copy has only in-frame clones and leaves some out. Counted here are roughly 12,000 clones, roughly 90% occurring once; the ten biggest clones make up around 0.45%. Concerning this clone: Its antigen is currently unknown.

Sorted subsets were CFSE-labeled and cultured about 5 days with allogeneic dendritic cells. FACS sorted CD4+ or CD8+ T cells into CD45RA+ naive and CD45RO+ memory. Study results and limitations: Memory CD8+ clonal expansion seemed more limited with regulatory than mature dendritic cells. Memory T cells were less diverse than naive, with memory CD8+ most oligoclonal. Considerable individual heterogeneity was seen in alloreactive memory CD8+ T cells.

The ends lost 5 bases at V and 2 bases at J; junction bases unmatched: 6. Germline CDR1 reads SGHAT; CDR2 reads FQNNGV. There are 14 residues in the CDR3. This TCR was recovered from a human donor in good health. Sequencing used naive CD8+ T cells from blood cultured with dendritic cells. Subset meaning: CD45RA+ naive T cells. This chain joins TRBV11-2 and TRBJ2-7; 7 bases agree with TRBD2. The CDR3 DNA is TGTGCCAGCAGCACTAGCGCCTCTACCTACGAGCAGTACTTC. Encoded protein: CASSTSASTYEQYF.